Following are 3 T cell receptor beta chains from one sample sequenced in a study of technical replicates of blood from a few donors. Here immunoSEQ multiplex PCR was the method, and the copy in TCRdb shows in-frame clones only, minus some. The data hold around 81,000 clones, with 80% to 90% observed a single time. Sequencing input: PBMCs. These receptors originate from a human donor in good health. Some clones in this sample may be carry-over from other donors' samples.

This rearrangement joins TRBV7-6 to TRBJ2-2; D possibly corresponds to TRBD2 (7 bases). The CDR3 loop spans 19 amino acids. CDR1 is SGHVS, CDR2 FNYEAQ, per germline. V was trimmed by 3 bases and J by 2 bases, leaving 22 bases between them. The CDR3 sequence: CASSLGGGLAPFNTGELFF. The DNA for the CDR3 is TGTGCCAGCAGCTTGGGAGGGGGTCTGGCCCCATTCAACACCGGGGAGCTGTTTTTT.

The chain is built from TRBV30 and TRBJ1-2, with TRBD1 identical over 10 bases. CDR3 length: 15 amino acids. V lost 2 bases and J lost 8; bases outside the gene matches: 11. Per germline, CDR1 GTSNPN and CDR2 SVGIG (reference sequence). This chain's CDR3 is CAWSRPGQGMLGYTF. DNA for the CDR3: TGTGCCTGGAGTAGACCGGGACAGGGGATGTTAGGCTACACCTTC. Filled out from reference TRBV30 and TRBJ1-2, the complete variable domain reads SQTIHQWPATLVQPVGSPLSLECTVEGTSNPNLYWYRQAAGRGLQLLFYSVGIGQISSEVPQNLSASRPQDRQFILSSKKLLLSDSGFYLCAWSRPGQGMLGYTFGSGTRLTVV.

DNA of the CDR3: TGCAGCGTTGTACCCAGCGGTACCTACGAGCAGTACTTC. This encodes CSVVPSGTYEQYF. The chain links TRBV29-1 to TRBJ2-7, with D possibly matching TRBD2 (5 bases). Germline assignment: CDR1 SQVTM and CDR2 ANQGSEA. Trimming shortened V by 4 bases and J by 2 bases, and 12 bases separated the two germline ends. This CDR3 has 13 residues.